This TCR beta chain was profiled in a study of T cell responses to AZD1222 COVID-19 vaccine. This CDR3 is 14 amino acids long. The junction had 6 bases not matched to a gene; V was cut back by 3 bases and J by 8 bases. Looked up from germline, CDR1 is MNHEY and CDR2 is SMNVEV (reference sequence). Repertoires were generated with immunoSEQ multiplex PCR, while TCRdb's copy carries only in-frame clones and drops some. The sample contains 150,000 or so clones, roughly 91% of which appear only once. This clone was recorded only once. The chain uses TRBV27 and TRBJ2-1; 8 positions agree with TRBD2. This sample comprised peripheral blood, obtained on day 0 of AZD1222 vaccination. The sequence was obtained from an adult in good health. CDR3 protein: CASSFGGRIDEQFF. CDR3 bases: TGTGCCAGCAGTTTTGGCGGGAGGATCGATGAGCAGTTCTTC.